This TCR beta chain came from a study of blood T cell repertoires in COVID-19. Study information: Samples representing acute and convalescent COVID-19 were sourced from the United States, Italy and Spain. PBMCs, B-cell-depleted T cells, or T cells provided the cDNA or gDNA that made up the material.

The CDR3 consists of 16 residues. Methods used by the authors: Reference gene primers were amplified, and this amplification served to estimate nucleated cell counts. TCRdb's table, derived via immunoSEQ multiplex PCR, lists solely in-frame clones and lacks some. V and J calls and clone size are those listed in that table; D and trimming were worked out from the DNA. The table records hundreds of thousands of clones, roughly 87% of them present only once. The material sequenced was peripheral blood. The V gene is TRBV1, the J gene TRBJ2-1; the DNA was not used to check the table's D call, TRBD2. TRBV1 is labeled a pseudogene. The source is a woman younger than 30 who had recovered from COVID-19. In nucleotides, the CDR3 is TGCACCAGCAGCCAAGAAGGGCTAGCGGTTTACAATGAGCAGTTCTTC. It translates to CTSSQEGLAVYNEQFF.